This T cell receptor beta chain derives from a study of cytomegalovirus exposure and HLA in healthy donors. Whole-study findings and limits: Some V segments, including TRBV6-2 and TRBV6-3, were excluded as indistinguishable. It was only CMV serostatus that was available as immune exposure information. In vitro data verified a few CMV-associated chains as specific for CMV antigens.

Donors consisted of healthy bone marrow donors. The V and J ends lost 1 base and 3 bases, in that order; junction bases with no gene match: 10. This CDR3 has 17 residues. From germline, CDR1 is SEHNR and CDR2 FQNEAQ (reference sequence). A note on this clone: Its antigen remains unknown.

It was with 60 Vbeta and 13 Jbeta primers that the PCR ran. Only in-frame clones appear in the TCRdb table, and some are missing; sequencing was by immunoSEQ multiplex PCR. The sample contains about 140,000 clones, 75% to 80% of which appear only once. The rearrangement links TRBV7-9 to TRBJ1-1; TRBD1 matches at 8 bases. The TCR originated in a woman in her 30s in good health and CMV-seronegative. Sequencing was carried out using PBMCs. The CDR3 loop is CASSLVGSQGADTEAFF. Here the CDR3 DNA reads TGTGCCAGCAGCTTAGTCGGGTCTCAGGGGGCCGACACTGAAGCTTTCTTT.